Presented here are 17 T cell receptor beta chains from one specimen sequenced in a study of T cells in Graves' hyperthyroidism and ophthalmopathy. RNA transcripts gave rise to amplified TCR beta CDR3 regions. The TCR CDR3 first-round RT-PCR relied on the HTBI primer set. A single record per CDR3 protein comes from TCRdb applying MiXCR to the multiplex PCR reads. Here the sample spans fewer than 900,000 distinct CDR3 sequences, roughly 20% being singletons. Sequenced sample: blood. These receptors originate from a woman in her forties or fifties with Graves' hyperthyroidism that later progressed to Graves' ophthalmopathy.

CDR3: CASSYSYYEQYF. The CDR3, as DNA: TGTGCCAGCAGTTACAGCTACTACGAGCAGTACTTC. This chain joins TRBV6-5 and TRBJ2-7, with D unresolved. V lost 2 bases, J lost 3 bases, and 5 bases lay in between. The germline V gene has CDR1 MNHEY and CDR2 SVGAGI. The CDR3 consists of 12 residues.

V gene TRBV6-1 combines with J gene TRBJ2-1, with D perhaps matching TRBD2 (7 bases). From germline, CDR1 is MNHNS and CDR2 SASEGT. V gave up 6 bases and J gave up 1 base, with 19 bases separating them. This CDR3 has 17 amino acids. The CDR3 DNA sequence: TGTGCCAGCAGCCCCGGGGCGGGGGCCTCTTCCTACAATGAGCAGTTCTTC. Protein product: CASSPGAGASSYNEQFF.

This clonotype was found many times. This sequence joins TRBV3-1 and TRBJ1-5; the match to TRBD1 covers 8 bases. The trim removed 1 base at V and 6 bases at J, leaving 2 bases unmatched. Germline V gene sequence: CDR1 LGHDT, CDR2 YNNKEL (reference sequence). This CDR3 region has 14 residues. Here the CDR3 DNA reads TGTGCCAGCAGCCAAGGGACAGGGCGTCAGCCCCAGCATTTT. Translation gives CASSQGTGRQPQHF.

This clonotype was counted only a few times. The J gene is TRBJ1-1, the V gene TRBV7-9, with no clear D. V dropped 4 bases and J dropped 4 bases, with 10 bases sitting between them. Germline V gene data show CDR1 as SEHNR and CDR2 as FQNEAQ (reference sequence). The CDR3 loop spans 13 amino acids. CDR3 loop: CASSYPGITEAFF. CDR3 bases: TGTGCCAGCAGCTACCCCGGGATCACTGAAGCTTTCTTT.

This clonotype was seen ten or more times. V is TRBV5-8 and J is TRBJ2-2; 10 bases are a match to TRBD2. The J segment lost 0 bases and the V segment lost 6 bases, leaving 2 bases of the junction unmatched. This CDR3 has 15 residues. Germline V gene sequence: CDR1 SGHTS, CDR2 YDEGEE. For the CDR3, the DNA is TGTGCCAGCACCAGCGGGGGGGCGAACACCGGGGAGCTGTTTTTT. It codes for CASTSGGANTGELFF.

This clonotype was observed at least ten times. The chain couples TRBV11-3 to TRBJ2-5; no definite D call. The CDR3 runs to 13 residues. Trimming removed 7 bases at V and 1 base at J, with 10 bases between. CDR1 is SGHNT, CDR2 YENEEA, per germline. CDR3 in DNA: TGTGCCAGCAACGGACGGAGCCAAGAGACCCAGTACTTC. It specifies CASNGRSQETQYF.

This CDR3 reads CSVVGTVNLDEQYF. The CDR3 DNA sequence: TGCAGCGTTGTAGGGACGGTCAACCTAGACGAGCAGTACTTC. The chain combines TRBV29-1 with TRBJ2-7; D tentatively fits TRBD1 or TRBD2 (5 bases each). The CDR3 runs to 14 residues. In germline, CDR1 is SQVTM, CDR2 ANQGSEA. The ends were cut back, 4 bases at V and 5 bases at J, with 18 bases in the middle.

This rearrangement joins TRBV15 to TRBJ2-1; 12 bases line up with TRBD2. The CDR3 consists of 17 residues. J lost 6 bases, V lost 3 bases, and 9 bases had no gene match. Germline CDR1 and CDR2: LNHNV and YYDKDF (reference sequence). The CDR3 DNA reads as TGTGCCACCAGCAGGGGGTTTCCGGGACTAGCGGGCAATGAGCAGTTCTTC. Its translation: CATSRGFPGLAGNEQFF.

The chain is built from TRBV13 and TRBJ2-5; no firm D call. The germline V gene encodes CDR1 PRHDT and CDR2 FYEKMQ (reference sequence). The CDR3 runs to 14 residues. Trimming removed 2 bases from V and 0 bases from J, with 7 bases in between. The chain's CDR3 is CASSLMSDQETQYF. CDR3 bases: TGTGCCAGCAGCTTAATGTCTGACCAAGAGACCCAGTACTTC.

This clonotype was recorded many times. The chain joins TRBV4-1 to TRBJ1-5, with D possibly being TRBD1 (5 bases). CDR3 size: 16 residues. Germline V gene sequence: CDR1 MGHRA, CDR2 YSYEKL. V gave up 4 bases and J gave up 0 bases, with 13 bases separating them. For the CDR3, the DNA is TGCGCCAGCAGCCCTCGGACACTTTATAGCAATCAGCCCCAGCATTTT. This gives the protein CASSPRTLYSNQPQHF.

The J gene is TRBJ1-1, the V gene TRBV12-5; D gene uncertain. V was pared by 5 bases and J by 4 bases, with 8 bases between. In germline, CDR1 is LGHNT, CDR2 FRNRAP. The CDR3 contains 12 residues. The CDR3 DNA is TGTGCTAGTGGTAGGGTGGGCACTGAAGCTTTCTTT. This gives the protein CASGRVGTEAFF.

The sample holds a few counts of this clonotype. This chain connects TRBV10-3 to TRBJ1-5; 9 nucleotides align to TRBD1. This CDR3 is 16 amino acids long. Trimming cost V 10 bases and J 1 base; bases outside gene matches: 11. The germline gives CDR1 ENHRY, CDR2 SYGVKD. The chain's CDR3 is CASRDRESRSNQPQHF. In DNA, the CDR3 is TGTGCCAGCCGGGACAGGGAGTCTCGGAGCAATCAGCCCCAGCATTTT.

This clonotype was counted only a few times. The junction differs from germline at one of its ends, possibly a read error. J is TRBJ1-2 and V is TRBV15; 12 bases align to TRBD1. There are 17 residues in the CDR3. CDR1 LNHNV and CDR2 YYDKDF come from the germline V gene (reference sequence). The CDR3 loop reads CASSREGGTGGAYGYTF. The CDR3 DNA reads TGTGCCTCCAGCAGAGAGGGAGGGACAGGGGGCGCGTATGGCTACACCTTC.

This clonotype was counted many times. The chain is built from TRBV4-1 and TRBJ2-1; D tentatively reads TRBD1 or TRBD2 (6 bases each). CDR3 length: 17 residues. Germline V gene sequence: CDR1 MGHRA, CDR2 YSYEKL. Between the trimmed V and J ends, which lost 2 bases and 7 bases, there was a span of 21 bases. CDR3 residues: CASSQRRTGGRLNEQFF. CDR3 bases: TGCGCCAGCAGCCAAAGAAGGACCGGGGGCCGTTTAAATGAGCAGTTCTTC.

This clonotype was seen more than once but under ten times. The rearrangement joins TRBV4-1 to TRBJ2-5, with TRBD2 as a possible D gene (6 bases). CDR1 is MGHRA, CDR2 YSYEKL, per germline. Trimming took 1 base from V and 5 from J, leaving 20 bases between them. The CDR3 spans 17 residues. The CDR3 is CASSQVPDYEGIETQYF. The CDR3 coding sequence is TGCGCCAGCAGCCAAGTTCCGGACTACGAGGGAATTGAGACCCAGTACTTC.

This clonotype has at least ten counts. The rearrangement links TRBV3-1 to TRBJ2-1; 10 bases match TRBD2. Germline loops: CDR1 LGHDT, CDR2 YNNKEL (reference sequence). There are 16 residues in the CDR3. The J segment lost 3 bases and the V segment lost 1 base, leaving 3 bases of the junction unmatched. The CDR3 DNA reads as TGTGCCAGCAGCCAAGTAGCGGGGGGCTACTACAATGAGCAGTTCTTC. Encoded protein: CASSQVAGGYYNEQFF.

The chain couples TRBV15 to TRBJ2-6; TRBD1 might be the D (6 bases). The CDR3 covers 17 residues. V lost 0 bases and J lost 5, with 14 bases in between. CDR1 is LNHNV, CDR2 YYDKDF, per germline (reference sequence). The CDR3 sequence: CATSRDDRRLRANVLTF. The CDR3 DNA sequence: TGTGCCACCAGCAGAGACGACAGGCGTTTGAGGGCCAACGTCCTGACTTTC.